The 7 T cell receptor beta chains below come from one sample, sequenced in a study of T cells after yellow fever vaccination (dated 2019 in TCRdb). In the paper's terms, the treatment or condition label means: live attenuated yellow fever vaccine strain. The library was built by means of 5' RACE. TCRdb shows the sequencer as Illumina NovaSeq 6000. TCRdb's own reprocessing of the public reads used fastp at Q25 and MiXCR and kept productive beta chains. Each entry merges the rows of one CDR3 protein and shows their most common DNA and genes. The table for this sample lists roughly 160,000 distinct CDR3 sequences; roughly 9% of them were counted only once. The ten largest account for 35% to 40% of the sample. The source material was CD8+ T cells sorted from PBMCs, sampled 45 days after the yellow fever booster vaccination. The receptor set was obtained from a man younger than 30 who received the YFV17D yellow fever vaccine.

This clonotype was seen only a few times. The chain carries TRBV12-3 or TRBV12-4 and TRBJ1-2, with a possible D match to TRBD1 (5 bases). Trimming shortened V by 6 bases and J by 5 bases, and 16 bases separated the two germline ends. This CDR3 contains 14 residues. The CDR3 nucleotides read TGTGCCAGCAGACCCGCAGGGAGTTGGTATGGCTACACCTTC. The encoded protein is CASRPAGSWYGYTF.

This clonotype was detected ten times or more. For the CDR3, the DNA is TGTGCCAGCAGCCCCTTCATAGGAACCACCGGGGAGCTGTTTTTT. As protein: CASSPFIGTTGELFF. V and J are TRBV14 and TRBJ2-2; D unresolved. The CDR3 runs 15 residues. V was trimmed by 4 bases and J by 4 bases, leaving 13 bases between them. The germline gives CDR1 SGHDN, CDR2 FVKESK.

The rearrangement uses TRBV6-6 and TRBJ2-5; 8 bases map to TRBD2. Germline V lookup: CDR1 MNHNY, CDR2 SVGAGI (reference sequence). This CDR3 spans 15 amino acids. After removal of 1 base from V and 3 bases from J, the junction contained 4 bases not matched to a gene. CDR3 sequence reads: CASSYYPAGEETQYF. The CDR3 nucleotides read TGTGCCAGCAGTTACTATCCAGCGGGGGAAGAGACCCAGTACTTC.

This rearrangement joins TRBV5-1 to TRBJ2-2; TRBD1 matches at 9 bases. The CDR3 length is 13 residues. Germline values: CDR1 SGHRS, CDR2 YFSETQ. V was clipped by 3 bases and J by 7 bases; unmatched bases: 1. CDR3 DNA: TGCGCCAGCAGCTCGACAGGGGGCGGGGAGCTGTTTTTT. Translation: CASSSTGGGELFF.

The chain uses TRBV3-1 and TRBJ2-3; D is perhaps TRBD1 (6 bases). Trimming took 4 bases from V and 1 from J, leaving 21 bases between them. The length of the CDR3 is 18 residues. The germline gives CDR1 LGHDT, CDR2 YNNKEL (reference sequence). The CDR3 sequence: CASSPAPLNRVGTDTQYF. CDR3 coding DNA: TGTGCCAGCAGCCCAGCCCCCCTTAACAGGGTCGGCACAGATACGCAGTATTTT.

The chain couples TRBV11-2 to TRBJ2-5, with D tentatively TRBD1 or TRBD2 (5 bases each). Trimming pared 7 bases from V and 5 bases from J, leaving 20 bases between. The germline V gene has CDR1 SGHAT and CDR2 FQNNGV. The CDR3 is 15 residues long. This CDR3 reads CASKREWGSGETQYF. The CDR3 nucleotides read TGTGCCAGCAAAAGGGAGTGGGGTTCAGGGGAGACCCAGTACTTC.

In this sample, this clonotype turned up a few times. V gene TRBV7-8 combines with J gene TRBJ2-5, with 10 bases lining up with TRBD1. This CDR3 contains 14 residues. The ends lost 3 bases at V and 6 bases at J; junction bases unmatched: 4. Germline CDR1 reads SGHVS; CDR2 reads FQNEAQ. The CDR3 DNA follows: TGTGCCAGCAGCTTGGGGACAGGGGTGAAGACCCAGTACTTC. It specifies CASSLGTGVKTQYF.